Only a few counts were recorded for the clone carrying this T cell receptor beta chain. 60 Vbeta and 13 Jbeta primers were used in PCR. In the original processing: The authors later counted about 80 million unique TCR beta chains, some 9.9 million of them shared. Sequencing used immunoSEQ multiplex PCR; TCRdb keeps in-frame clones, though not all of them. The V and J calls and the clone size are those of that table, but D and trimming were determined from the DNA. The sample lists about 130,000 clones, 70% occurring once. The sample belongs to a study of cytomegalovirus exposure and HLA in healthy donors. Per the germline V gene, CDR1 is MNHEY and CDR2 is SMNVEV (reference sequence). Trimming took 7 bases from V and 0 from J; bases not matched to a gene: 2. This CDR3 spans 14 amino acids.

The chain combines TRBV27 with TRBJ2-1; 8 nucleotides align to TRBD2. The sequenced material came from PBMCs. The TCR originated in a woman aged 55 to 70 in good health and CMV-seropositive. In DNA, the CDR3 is TGTGCCAGCACCGCGGGGGGCTCCTACAATGAGCAGTTCTTC. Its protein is CASTAGGSYNEQFF.